This TCR beta chain was sequenced during a study of T cell changes during pregnancy in multiple sclerosis (dated by TCRdb to about 2019). Regarding the study in general: Changes in the T cell repertoire over the course of pregnancy were examined in this study in women with multiple sclerosis.

V is reduced by 7 bases and J by 1 base, leaving a spacing of 10 bases between them. Taken from cysteine to phenylalanine, the CDR3 has 13 residues. Only the CDR3 region is kept as DNA, spanning 39 bases read in frame from base 1. The germline V gene gives CDR1 as MNHEY and CDR2 as SVGAGI. Library creation used the immunoSEQ multiplex PCR assay. TCRdb retrieved this table from immuneACCESS and kept in-frame rearrangements only. Not all clones are present; in checked studies, unresolved V genes account for under half, and no reason is known for the remainder. The sample table holds about 44,000 clones, of which roughly 96% were seen once. The ten largest clonotypes hold 0.89% of the sample. In its sample, this clone was seen once. Its target antigen remains unknown. The sample holds no much larger clone one base away, and base qualities are not on file.

The chain uses TRBV6-5 and TRBJ1-2; a tentative D match to TRBD1 spans 5 bases. The input for sequencing was peripheral blood, taken in the second trimester of pregnancy. The receptor comes from a female donor with multiple sclerosis, enrolled in a pregnancy study. The CDR3 protein is CASKTGYNYGYTF. The nucleotide sequence reads TGTGCCAGCAAAACAGGATATAACTATGGCTACACCTTC.